This T cell receptor (beta chain) is drawn from a study of blood T cell repertoires in COVID-19. The overall study: Samples of COVID-19 (acute and convalescent) were obtained from the United States, Italy and Spain. PBMCs, B-cell-depleted T cells, or T cells were the source of the cDNA or gDNA that made up the material.

Some clones are missing from TCRdb's copy, which holds only in-frame ones; the method was immunoSEQ multiplex PCR. The sample records 310,000 or so clones, 80% to 95% being singletons. CDR1 is SGHAT, CDR2 FQNNGV, per germline. J was trimmed by 6 bases and V by 5 bases; bases with no gene match: 4. CDR3 size: 13 residues. The sequence was collected from a woman younger than 45 with COVID-19, enrolled during active disease. The sample was peripheral blood. The rearrangement uses TRBV11-2 and TRBJ2-7; 10 nucleotides align to TRBD1. For the CDR3, the DNA is TGTGCCAGCAGCCGGGACAGGGGAACCGAGCAGTACTTC. As protein: CASSRDRGTEQYF.